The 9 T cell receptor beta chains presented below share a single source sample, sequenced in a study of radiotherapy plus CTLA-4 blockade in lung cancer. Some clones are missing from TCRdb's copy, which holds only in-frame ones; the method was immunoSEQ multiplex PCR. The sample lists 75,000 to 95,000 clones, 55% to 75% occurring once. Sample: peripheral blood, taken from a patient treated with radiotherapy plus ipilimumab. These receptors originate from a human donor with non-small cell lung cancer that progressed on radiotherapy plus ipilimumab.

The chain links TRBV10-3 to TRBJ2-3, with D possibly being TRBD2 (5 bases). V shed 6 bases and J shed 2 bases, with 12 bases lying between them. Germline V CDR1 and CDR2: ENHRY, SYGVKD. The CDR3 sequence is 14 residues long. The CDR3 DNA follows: TGTGCCATCAGCCGAGCAGCGGTCACAGATACGCAGTATTTT. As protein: CAISRAAVTDTQYF.

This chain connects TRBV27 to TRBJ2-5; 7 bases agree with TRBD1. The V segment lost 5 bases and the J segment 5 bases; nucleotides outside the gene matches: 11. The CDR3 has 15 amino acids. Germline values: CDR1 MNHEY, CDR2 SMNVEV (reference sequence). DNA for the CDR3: TGTGCCAGCAGTAGAAAGAAAGGGGGCGGGGAGACCCAGTACTTC. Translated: CASSRKKGGGETQYF.

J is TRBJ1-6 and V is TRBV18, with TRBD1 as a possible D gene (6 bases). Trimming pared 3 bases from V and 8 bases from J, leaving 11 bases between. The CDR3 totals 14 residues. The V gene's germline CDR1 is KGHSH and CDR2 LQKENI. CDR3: CASSPRQDDSPLHF. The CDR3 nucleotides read TGTGCCAGCTCACCTCGACAGGACGATTCACCCCTCCACTTT.

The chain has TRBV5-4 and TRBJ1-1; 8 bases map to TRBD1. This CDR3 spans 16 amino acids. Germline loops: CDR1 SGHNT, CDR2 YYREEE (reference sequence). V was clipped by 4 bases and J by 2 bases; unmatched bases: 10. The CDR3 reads CASSPGQGGGNTEAFF. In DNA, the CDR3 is TGTGCCAGCAGCCCAGGACAGGGAGGGGGAAACACTGAAGCTTTCTTT.

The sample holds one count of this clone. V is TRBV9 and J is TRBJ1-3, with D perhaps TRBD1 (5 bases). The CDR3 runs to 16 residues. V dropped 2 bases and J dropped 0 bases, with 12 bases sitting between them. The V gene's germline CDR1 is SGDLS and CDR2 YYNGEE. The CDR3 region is CASSVRRDHSGNTIYF. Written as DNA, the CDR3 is TGTGCCAGCAGCGTTCGGAGGGACCACTCTGGAAACACCATATATTTT.

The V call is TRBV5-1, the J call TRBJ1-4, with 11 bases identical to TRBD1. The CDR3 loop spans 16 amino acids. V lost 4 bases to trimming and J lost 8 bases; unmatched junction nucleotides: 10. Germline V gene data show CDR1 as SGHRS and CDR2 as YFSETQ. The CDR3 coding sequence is TGCGCCAGCAGCCTTGGGACAGGGGGACCATACGAAAAACTGTTTTTT. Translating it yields CASSLGTGGPYEKLFF.

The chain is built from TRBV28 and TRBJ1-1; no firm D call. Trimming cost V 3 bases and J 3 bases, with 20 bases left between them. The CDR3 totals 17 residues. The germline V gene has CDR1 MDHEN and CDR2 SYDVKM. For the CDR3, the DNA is TGTGCCAGCAGTTTGGAGGGATTTGAGGGTCGGGACACTGAAGCTTTCTTT. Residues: CASSLEGFEGRDTEAFF.

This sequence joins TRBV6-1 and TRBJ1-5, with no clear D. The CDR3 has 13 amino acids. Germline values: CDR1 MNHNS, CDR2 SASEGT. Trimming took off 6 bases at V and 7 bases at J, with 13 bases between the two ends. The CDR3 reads CASRGEGGQPQHF. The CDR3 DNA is TGTGCCAGCAGGGGCGAGGGCGGCCAGCCCCAGCATTTT.

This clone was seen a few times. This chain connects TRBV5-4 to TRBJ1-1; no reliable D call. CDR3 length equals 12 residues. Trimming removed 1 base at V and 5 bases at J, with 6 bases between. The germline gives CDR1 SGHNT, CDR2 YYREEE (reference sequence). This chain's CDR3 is CASSLSGTEAFF. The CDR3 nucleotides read TGTGCCAGCAGCTTGTCGGGGACTGAAGCTTTCTTT. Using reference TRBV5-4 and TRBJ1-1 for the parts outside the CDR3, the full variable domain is ETGVTQSPTHLIKTRGQQVTLRCSSQSGHNTVSWYQQALGQGPQFIFQYYREEENGRGNFPPRFSGLQFPNYSSELNVNALELDDSALYLCASSLSGTEAFFGQGTRLTVV.